The 21 T cell receptor beta chains given below trace back to one sample, sequenced in a study of cytomegalovirus exposure and HLA in healthy donors. 13 Jbeta primers and 60 Vbeta primers were used for the PCR. Sequenced by immunoSEQ multiplex PCR; TCRdb stores in-frame clones only, minus some. The sample yields roughly 160,000 clones, about four fifths seen once. Input material: PBMCs. These receptors originate from a man under 40 in good health and CMV-seronegative.

The chain uses TRBV30 and TRBJ2-7, with D perhaps matching TRBD2 (6 bases). V shed 4 bases and J shed 2 bases, with 9 bases lying between them. Germline values: CDR1 GTSNPN, CDR2 SVGIG (reference sequence). This CDR3 contains 12 residues. The CDR3 loop reads CAWTPGAYEQYF. As DNA, the CDR3 is TGTGCCTGGACTCCGGGGGCCTACGAGCAGTACTTC.

This clone has more than one count but fewer than ten. The chain combines TRBV28 with TRBJ2-6; the D gene is possibly TRBD2 (5 bases). The CDR3 covers 14 residues. CDR1 is MDHEN, CDR2 SYDVKM, per germline. The CDR3 region has the DNA TGTGCTGCCCTCCGAGGGCCTGGGGCCAACGTCCTGACTTTC. This encodes CAALRGPGANVLTF.

The chain links TRBV19 to TRBJ1-5; D is undetermined. Germline CDR1 is LNHDA and CDR2 is SQIVND (reference sequence). V was trimmed by 3 bases and J by 6 bases, leaving 21 bases between them. The CDR3 runs 17 residues. The CDR3 DNA reads as TGTGCCAGTAGTATTCTGTTCGGGGTGCTAAGCGGTCAGCCCCAGCATTTT. Translating it yields CASSILFGVLSGQPQHF.

This clone came up a few times. The CDR3, as DNA: TGTGCCAGCAGTTTAGAAACAGGGGAGACCTACGAGCAGTACTTC. This translates into CASSLETGETYEQYF. V and J are TRBV28 and TRBJ2-7, with 7 bases identical to TRBD1. V trimming: 2 bases; J trimming: 2 bases; junction bases outside the gene matches: 6. Germline CDR1 reads MDHEN; CDR2 reads SYDVKM. The CDR3 has 15 amino acids.

The chain combines TRBV19 with TRBJ1-1; 7 bases align to TRBD1. The CDR3 has 15 amino acids. Trimming removed 5 bases from V and 3 bases from J; junction bases left unmatched: 9. Looked up from germline, CDR1 is LNHDA and CDR2 is SQIVND (reference sequence). The CDR3 spells CASSWSQGMDTEAFF. Written as DNA, the CDR3 is TGTGCCAGTAGTTGGTCACAGGGGATGGACACTGAAGCTTTCTTT.

The V gene is TRBV9, the J gene TRBJ2-6; 7 nucleotides match TRBD1. The CDR3 totals 21 residues. Germline V gene data show CDR1 as SGDLS and CDR2 as YYNGEE. The V segment lost 0 bases and the J segment 0 bases; nucleotides outside the gene matches: 15. Written as DNA, the CDR3 is TGTGCCAGCAGCGTAGTCCCATCGACGACAGGGTTTGGCTCTGGGGCCAACGTCCTGACTTTC. Translated: CASSVVPSTTGFGSGANVLTF.

V and J are TRBV9 and TRBJ1-6; no clear D. The CDR3 sequence is 14 residues long. Germline-derived CDR1 and CDR2 are SGDLS and YYNGEE. V dropped 0 bases and J dropped 7 bases, with 8 bases sitting between them. The CDR3 bases are TGTGCCAGCAGCGTAGGAACAGTGAATTCACCCCTCCACTTT. The encoded protein is CASSVGTVNSPLHF. The full variable domain, rest sourced from reference TRBV9 and TRBJ1-6, is DSGVTQTPKHLITATGQRVTLRCSPRSGDLSVYWYQQSLDQGLQFLIQYYNGEERAKGNILERFSAQQFPDLHSELNLSSLELGDSALYFCASSVGTVNSPLHFGNGTRLTVT.

The rearrangement links TRBV7-9 to TRBJ2-7; maybe TRBD1 (6 bases). CDR1 is SEHNR and CDR2 is FQNEAQ in the germline V gene (reference sequence). CDR3 length equals 13 residues. Trimming cost V 5 bases and J 5 bases, with 13 bases left between them. CDR3 nucleotides: TGTGCCAGCAGCCCCCCCTACAGGGACGAGCAGTACTTC. This gives the protein CASSPPYRDEQYF. The full variable domain, completed using reference TRBV7-9 and TRBJ2-7, is DTGVSQNPRHKITKRGQNVTFRCDPISEHNRLYWYRQTLGQGPEFLTYFQNEAQLEKSRLLSDRFSAERPKGSFSTLEIQRTEQGDSAMYLCASSPPYRDEQYFGPGTRLTVT.

As regards this clone: This sample includes further DNA sequences coding for the same CDR3. The rearrangement uses TRBV2 and TRBJ2-7; 10 bases agree with TRBD1. V was pared by 6 bases and J by 2 bases, with 4 bases of the junction left unmatched. The CDR3 loop spans 14 amino acids. The V gene's germline CDR1 is SNHLY and CDR2 FYNNEI. CDR3 amino acids: CASRKGQGTYEQYF. In DNA, the CDR3 is TGTGCCAGCAGGAAGGGACAGGGGACCTACGAGCAGTACTTC.

The chain carries TRBV5-4 and TRBJ2-5; D unclear. The CDR3 has 15 residues. Trimming shortened V by 0 bases and J by 1 base, and 10 bases separated the two germline ends. Looked up from germline, CDR1 is SGHNT and CDR2 is YYREEE (reference sequence). The CDR3 protein is CASSLGPAVQETQYF. The CDR3 DNA reads as TGTGCCAGCAGCTTGGGACCGGCGGTCCAAGAGACCCAGTACTTC.

This clone appeared a single time. V and J are TRBV19 and TRBJ2-3, with 10 bases lining up with TRBD2. CDR1 and CDR2 (germline): LNHDA, SQIVND (reference sequence). V shed 8 bases, J shed 2 bases, and the junction held 13 bases outside the gene matches. The CDR3 spans 17 residues. This CDR3 reads CASGDRSGGTHTDTQYF. In DNA form, the CDR3 reads TGTGCCAGTGGCGACCGTAGCGGGGGGACCCACACAGATACGCAGTATTTT.

The CDR3 protein is CASSETGQPYNEQFF. CDR3 nucleotide sequence: TGTGCCAGCAGTGAGACAGGGCAACCTTACAATGAGCAGTTCTTC. This rearrangement joins TRBV2 to TRBJ2-1; 7 bases are shared with TRBD1. The V segment lost 3 bases and the J segment 4 bases; nucleotides outside the gene matches: 6. Germline assignment: CDR1 SNHLY and CDR2 FYNNEI. This CDR3 spans 15 amino acids.

Details on this clone: The CDR3 does not end in the conserved phenylalanine or tryptophan, so this is likely a read error. This chain links TRBV15 with TRBJ2-7; 12 positions agree with TRBD2. Germline V gene data show CDR1 as LNHNV and CDR2 as YYDKDF (reference sequence). The CDR3 is 15 amino acids. V shed 5 bases, J shed 1 base, and the junction held 3 bases outside the gene matches. CDR3 region: CATSLGLAGSYEQYL. For the CDR3, the DNA is TGTGCCACCAGCTTGGGACTAGCGGGTTCCTACGAGCAGTACCTC.

The rearrangement links TRBV25-1 to TRBJ1-2, with 8 positions matching TRBD1. The germline CDR1 and CDR2 sequences are MGHDK and SYGVNS. Unmatched junction bases numbered 6, after V lost 4 bases and J lost 8 bases. The CDR3 extends over 13 amino acids. The CDR3 nucleotides are TGTGCCAGCAGTGGTCAGGGGGCGAGAGGCTACACCTTC. It translates to CASSGQGARGYTF.

This clone appeared a few times. This chain uses TRBV13 with TRBJ1-3, with D unresolved. The CDR3 covers 13 residues. The V and J ends lost 4 bases and 4 bases respectively, with 8 bases between them. Looked up from germline, CDR1 is PRHDT and CDR2 is FYEKMQ (reference sequence). CDR3 sequence reads: CASSSQVGNTIYF. The CDR3 bases are TGTGCCAGCAGCTCCCAGGTCGGAAACACCATATATTTT.

A note on this clone: Other DNA variants within this sample encode the same CDR3. The rearrangement uses TRBV30 and TRBJ1-6, with no clear D. CDR3 length equals 13 residues. CDR1 is GTSNPN, CDR2 SVGIG, per germline (reference sequence). V was trimmed by 4 bases and J by 0 bases, leaving 4 bases between them. The CDR3 sequence is CAWTNSYNSPLHF. DNA for the CDR3: TGTGCCTGGACTAACTCCTATAATTCACCCCTCCACTTT.

This clone has only one observation. The V gene is TRBV2, the J gene TRBJ1-5, with 8 bases fitting TRBD1. This CDR3 is built from 15 residues. The V gene's germline CDR1 is SNHLY and CDR2 FYNNEI. J lost 0 bases, V lost 11 bases, and 9 bases had no gene match. The CDR3 DNA sequence: TGTGCCTCAAGGGACAGGACTTATAGCAATCAGCCCCAGCATTTT. This encodes CASRDRTYSNQPQHF.

The chain links TRBV11-2 to TRBJ1-3; unclear D gene. Germline V gene sequence: CDR1 SGHAT, CDR2 FQNNGV. The CDR3 is made up of 12 amino acids. The V and J ends lost 1 base and 9 bases respectively, with 7 bases between them. This CDR3 is CASSLAGGTIYF. The CDR3 DNA follows: TGTGCCAGCAGCTTAGCTGGAGGCACCATATATTTT.

V is TRBV28 and J is TRBJ1-4; D possibly corresponds to TRBD1 (6 bases). Trimming took 2 bases from V and 5 from J, leaving 12 bases between them. CDR3 length equals 15 residues. Germline assignment: CDR1 MDHEN and CDR2 SYDVKM. The CDR3 sequence is CASSLRGAVNEKLFF. CDR3 nucleotides: TGTGCCAGCAGTTTACGGGGGGCTGTAAATGAAAAACTGTTTTTT.

The chain couples TRBV28 to TRBJ1-2; D perhaps matches TRBD1 (6 bases). Between the trimmed V and J ends, which lost 5 bases and 4 bases, there was a span of 11 bases. Per germline, CDR1 MDHEN and CDR2 SYDVKM. This CDR3 spans 13 amino acids. The CDR3 nucleotides read TGTGCCAGCAGTGCGACAGGAGGCTATGGCTACACCTTC. It is translated as CASSATGGYGYTF.

The chain joins TRBV29-1 to TRBJ1-1, with no clear D. Germline V gene lookup returns CDR1 SQVTM and CDR2 ANQGSEA. This CDR3 is 15 amino acids long. With 3 bases removed from V and 1 base from J, the gap between germline ends came to 15 bases. The CDR3 loop is CSVEYRLSENTEAFF. As DNA, the CDR3 is TGCAGCGTTGAGTACCGACTGTCAGAGAACACTGAAGCTTTCTTT.